The 10 T cell receptor beta chains below were found in one sample sequenced in a study of early T cells in non-severe SARS-CoV-2 infection. TCRdb passed the 5' RACE reads through MiXCR, listing each CDR3 protein once. The table has about 27,000 distinct CDR3 sequences, approximately 5% seen once. The source material was whole blood. These receptors all come from an adult who was a healthcare worker with PCR-confirmed SARS-CoV-2 infection or an uninfected control (not recorded which).

This clonotype was counted a few times. The chain joins TRBV6-6 to TRBJ2-2; the match to TRBD1 covers 7 bases. Trimming cost V 6 bases and J 7 bases; bases outside gene matches: 5. This CDR3 region has 13 residues. The germline V gene encodes CDR1 MNHNY and CDR2 SVGAGI (reference sequence). The CDR3 loop reads CASSLTGYGELFF. CDR3 nucleotide sequence: TGTGCCAGCAGCCTGACAGGGTACGGGGAGCTGTTTTTT.

This clonotype was detected only a few times. V and J are TRBV6-2 or TRBV6-3 and TRBJ2-7; no firm D call. Trimming took off 4 bases at V and 5 bases at J, with 9 bases between the two ends. The CDR3 has 12 residues. In germline, CDR1 is MNHEY, CDR2 SVGEGT. The CDR3: CASSSNIHEQYF. As DNA, the CDR3 is TGTGCCAGCAGTTCCAACATCCACGAGCAGTACTTC.

This clonotype has at least ten counts. This chain uses TRBV6-1 with TRBJ1-5, with TRBD1 as a possible D gene (6 bases). Germline CDR1 reads MNHNS; CDR2 reads SASEGT. The V gene lost 1 base and the J gene lost 7 bases, with 14 bases spanning the gap. This CDR3 spans 15 amino acids. This CDR3 is CASSEVIQGLQPQHF. In DNA, the CDR3 is TGTGCCAGCAGTGAAGTCATTCAGGGGTTACAGCCCCAGCATTTT.

This clonotype was seen at least ten times. The rearrangement uses TRBV27 and TRBJ1-1; D call uncertain. The germline V gene has CDR1 MNHEY and CDR2 SMNVEV (reference sequence). Trimming shortened V by 5 bases and J by 4 bases, and 14 bases separated the two germline ends. The CDR3 extends over 14 amino acids. In DNA form, the CDR3 reads TGTGCCAGCAGTCCGAGGGAGGTTGCCACTGAAGCTTTCTTT. Translated: CASSPREVATEAFF.

This clonotype was recorded a few times. V usage is TRBV5-1 and J usage is TRBJ2-7, with 10 nucleotides matching TRBD1. Germline lookup yields CDR1 SGHRS and CDR2 YFSETQ. CDR3 size: 14 residues. Germline trimming cut 4 bases from V and 3 bases from J; bases unmatched to any gene: 4. CDR3 region: CASSPGQGNYEQYF. CDR3 sequence (DNA): TGCGCCAGCAGCCCGGGACAGGGGAACTACGAGCAGTACTTC.

The rearrangement joins TRBV5-4 to TRBJ2-3; D remains ambiguous. Trimming stripped 4 bases from V and 2 bases from J, with 14 bases between. The germline CDR1 and CDR2 sequences are SGHNT and YYREEE (reference sequence). The CDR3 length is 15 residues. The CDR3 DNA follows: TGTGCCAGCAGCCCCCCGAGTGCCCTCACAGATACGCAGTATTTT. Translating gives CASSPPSALTDTQYF.

This clonotype came up a few times. The V call is TRBV6-6, the J call TRBJ2-7, with D maybe TRBD1 (6 bases). Germline V lookup: CDR1 MNHNY, CDR2 SVGAGI (reference sequence). Deletions cut 7 bases from V and 2 bases from J, with 18 bases between. This CDR3 is 15 amino acids long. The CDR3 loop is CASNRPGQGTYEQYF. CDR3 in DNA: TGTGCCAGCAACCGACCGGGACAAGGTACCTACGAGCAGTACTTC.

This clonotype has at least ten counts. The V call is TRBV7-3, the J call TRBJ1-3; D gene uncertain. The CDR3 runs 14 residues. The V end was cut by 4 bases, the J end by 1 base, with 8 bases between. The germline CDR1 and CDR2 sequences are SGHTA and FQGTGA. CDR3 DNA sequence: TGTGCCAGCAGCTCCACTTCTTCTGGAAACACCATATATTTT. This codes for CASSSTSSGNTIYF. Using reference TRBV7-3 and TRBJ1-3 for the parts outside the CDR3, the full variable domain is GAGVSQTPSNKVTEKGKYVELRCDPISGHTALYWYRQSLGQGPEFLIYFQGTGAADDSGLPNDRFFAVRPEGSVSTLKIQRTERGDSAVYLCASSSTSSGNTIYFGEGSWLTVV.

In its sample, this clonotype was seen many times. The V and J genes are TRBV24-1 and TRBJ2-7, with 11 bases identical to TRBD2. Losses at the gene ends were 4 bases for V and 4 bases for J; bases not matched to a gene: 11. Germline CDR1 is KGHDR and CDR2 is SFDVKD. The CDR3 sequence is 17 residues long. The CDR3 loop is CATSDPPPLAGEYEQYF. For the CDR3, the DNA is TGTGCCACCAGTGACCCGCCCCCACTAGCGGGGGAATACGAGCAGTACTTC.

V and J are TRBV29-1 and TRBJ2-7; D remains ambiguous. Trimming took off 6 bases at V and 3 bases at J, with 12 bases between the two ends. The length of the CDR3 is 12 residues. The germline V gene has CDR1 SQVTM and CDR2 ANQGSEA. The CDR3: CSVIKGGYEQYF. In DNA form, the CDR3 reads TGCAGCGTAATTAAGGGCGGCTACGAGCAGTACTTC.